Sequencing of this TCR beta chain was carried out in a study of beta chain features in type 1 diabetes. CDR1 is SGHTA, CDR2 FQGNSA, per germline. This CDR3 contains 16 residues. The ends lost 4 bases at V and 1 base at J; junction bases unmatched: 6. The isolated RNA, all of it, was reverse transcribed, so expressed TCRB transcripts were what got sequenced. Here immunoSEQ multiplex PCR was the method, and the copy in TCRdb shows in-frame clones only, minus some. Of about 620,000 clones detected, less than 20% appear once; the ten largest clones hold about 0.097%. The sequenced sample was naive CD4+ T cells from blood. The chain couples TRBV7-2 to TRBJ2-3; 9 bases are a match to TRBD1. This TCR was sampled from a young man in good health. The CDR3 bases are TGTGCCAGCAGCTCTCCGGACAGGGGACGCACAGATACGCAGTATTTT. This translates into CASSSPDRGRTDTQYF.